A single sample gave rise to the 20 T cell receptor beta chains below, sequenced in a study of T cell responses to AZD1222 COVID-19 vaccine. The assay was immunoSEQ multiplex PCR, and TCRdb's table has in-frame clones only and misses some. The sample has 130,000 or so clones; 70% to 90% are singletons. Material: peripheral blood, obtained on day 0 of AZD1222 vaccination. The source of these receptors is an adult in good health.

The rearrangement links TRBV2 to TRBJ1-6; 8 bases align to TRBD1. Losses at the gene ends were 4 bases for V and 6 bases for J; bases not matched to a gene: 5. This CDR3 spans 15 amino acids. Germline loops: CDR1 SNHLY, CDR2 FYNNEI. The CDR3 is CASSGQGAFNSPLHF. CDR3 coding DNA: TGTGCCAGCAGTGGCCAGGGGGCGTTTAATTCACCCCTCCACTTT.

This rearrangement joins TRBV5-6 to TRBJ2-1; perhaps TRBD2 as D (7 bases). The CDR3 is 18 residues long. Per germline, CDR1 SGHDT and CDR2 YYEEEE. Trimming took off 0 bases at V and 0 bases at J, with 16 bases between the two ends. CDR3 DNA sequence: TGTGCCAGCAGCTTGGCCGTCGGGGGGCCCAGCTCCTACAATGAGCAGTTCTTC. It translates to CASSLAVGGPSSYNEQFF.

This chain connects TRBV19 to TRBJ2-1, with D tentatively TRBD2 (5 bases). Germline lookup yields CDR1 LNHDA and CDR2 SQIVND (reference sequence). CDR3 length: 14 amino acids. Trimming took off 5 bases at V and 4 bases at J, with 12 bases between the two ends. CDR3 in DNA: TGTGCCAGTAGTGGGTCTAGCAGGTACAATGAGCAGTTCTTC. Encoded protein: CASSGSSRYNEQFF. Based on the CDR3 plus reference TRBV19 and TRBJ2-1, the full variable domain is DGGITQSPKYLFRKEGQNVTLSCEQNLNHDAMYWYRQDPGQGLRLIYYSQIVNDFQKGDIAEGYSVSREKKESFPLTVTSAQKNPTAFYLCASSGSSRYNEQFFGPGTRLTVL.

The gene calls are TRBV5-8 and TRBJ2-5; TRBD1 aligns across 7 bases. From germline, CDR1 is SGHTS and CDR2 YDEGEE. J lost 4 bases, V lost 5 bases, and 8 bases had no gene match. This CDR3 has 14 residues. CDR3 region: CASRTGSSIETQYF. The CDR3 nucleotides are TGTGCCAGCAGGACAGGGTCCTCTATAGAGACCCAGTACTTC.

The V and J genes are TRBV4-1 and TRBJ1-5, with a possible D match to TRBD1 (6 bases). Germline V CDR1 and CDR2: MGHRA, YSYEKL. The CDR3 contains 15 residues. V was shortened by 0 bases and J by 4 bases, with 10 bases between the two germline ends. CDR3 amino acids: CASSQDRTDNQPQHF. For the CDR3, the DNA is TGCGCCAGCAGCCAAGATAGGACAGATAATCAGCCCCAGCATTTT.

The chain uses TRBV3-1 (or the pseudogene TRBV3-2) and TRBJ2-5; TRBD2 is a possible D gene (5 bases). Germline CDR1 reads LGHDT; CDR2 reads YNNKEL (reference sequence). The CDR3 spans 13 residues. V was cut by 4 bases and J by 2 bases, with 8 bases left in between. This chain's CDR3 is CASSLGMQETQYF. The CDR3 region has the DNA TGTGCCAGCAGCCTCGGGATGCAAGAGACCCAGTACTTC.

This chain uses TRBV11-3 with TRBJ2-5, with 12 bases fitting TRBD2. This CDR3 has 18 residues. CDR1 and CDR2 (germline): SGHNT, YENEEA. J gave up 1 base and V 1 base, and 7 bases lay outside the gene matches. CDR3 DNA: TGTGCCAGCAGCTTAGGACTAGCGGGGGTTAACCGCCAAGAGACCCAGTACTTC. Protein sequence: CASSLGLAGVNRQETQYF.

The rearrangement links TRBV6-5 to TRBJ2-7; 7 nucleotides line up with TRBD1. The CDR3 is 15 residues long. Per germline, CDR1 MNHEY and CDR2 SVGAGI. The V gene end was trimmed by 6 bases and the J gene end by 0 bases; junction bases not matched to a gene: 8. The CDR3: CASSHDRESSYEQYF. CDR3 bases: TGTGCCAGCAGCCACGACAGGGAGAGCTCCTACGAGCAGTACTTC.

V and J are TRBV7-9 and TRBJ1-4, with a tentative D call TRBD1 (5 bases). Trimming removed 3 bases at V and 5 bases at J, with 13 bases between. The CDR3 runs to 15 residues. From germline, CDR1 is SEHNR and CDR2 FQNEAQ (reference sequence). DNA of the CDR3: TGTGCCAGCAGCTTGGATGCGGGGCAGAATGAAAAACTGTTTTTT. Residues: CASSLDAGQNEKLFF. Full variable domain (outside the CDR3, taken from reference TRBV7-9 and TRBJ1-4): DTGVSQNPRHKITKRGQNVTFRCDPISEHNRLYWYRQTLGQGPEFLTYFQNEAQLEKSRLLSDRFSAERPKGSFSTLEIQRTEQGDSAMYLCASSLDAGQNEKLFFGSGTQLSVL.

The chain couples TRBV7-9 to TRBJ2-6, with D unresolved. Trimming cost V 7 bases and J 2 bases, with 6 bases left between them. Germline CDR1 SEHNR, CDR2 FQNEAQ (reference sequence). The CDR3 length is 13 residues. The CDR3 sequence is CASTATGANVLTF. CDR3 in DNA: TGTGCCAGCACCGCGACTGGGGCCAACGTCCTGACTTTC.

The rearrangement uses TRBV7-9 and TRBJ1-2, with D tentatively TRBD1 (5 bases). The CDR3 contains 15 residues. V gave up 5 bases and J gave up 4 bases, with 17 bases separating them. CDR1 SEHNR and CDR2 FQNEAQ come from the germline V gene (reference sequence). The CDR3 bases are TGTGCCAGCAGCCTAGGGGAAAGGAGTTTCTATGGCTACACCTTC. Translating it yields CASSLGERSFYGYTF.

The V call is TRBV25-1, the J call TRBJ2-2, with 11 bases identical to TRBD2. Looked up from germline, CDR1 is MGHDK and CDR2 is SYGVNS. CDR3 length equals 16 residues. Trimming took 6 bases from V and 4 from J; bases not matched to a gene: 7. The CDR3, as DNA: TGTGCCAGCAGAACTAGCGGGGGATCTGGCACCGGGGAGCTGTTTTTT. It yields the protein CASRTSGGSGTGELFF.

This chain connects TRBV13 to TRBJ1-3; D gene unclear. Germline CDR1 and CDR2: PRHDT and FYEKMQ (reference sequence). Trimming took 3 bases from V and 1 from J, leaving 13 bases between them. This CDR3 has 16 residues. In nucleotides, the CDR3 is TGTGCCAGCAGCTTTGGACCCGGCGGTTCTGGAAACACCATATATTTT. Its protein product is CASSFGPGGSGNTIYF.

V is TRBV11-2 and J is TRBJ2-7, with TRBD1 as a possible D gene (6 bases). Germline CDR1 reads SGHAT; CDR2 reads FQNNGV. The CDR3 is 12 residues long. Trimming removed 3 bases at V and 4 bases at J, with 7 bases between. CDR3 sequence reads: CASSFRGYEQYF. The DNA for the CDR3 is TGTGCCAGCAGCTTCAGGGGATACGAGCAGTACTTC. Full variable domain (remainder filled in from reference TRBV11-2 and TRBJ2-7): EAGVAQSPRYKIIEKRQSVAFWCNPISGHATLYWYQQILGQGPKLLIQFQNNGVVDDSQLPKDRFSAERLKGVDSTLKIQPAKLEDSAVYLCASSFRGYEQYFGPGTRLTVT.

This chain links TRBV11-2 with TRBJ2-2; D is possibly TRBD2 (5 bases). Germline CDR1 reads SGHAT; CDR2 reads FQNNGV. This CDR3 is built from 16 residues. Trimming removed 2 bases at V and 1 base at J, with 11 bases between. This CDR3 reads CASSLPPGWNTGELFF. The CDR3 DNA sequence: TGTGCCAGCAGCTTACCGCCGGGGTGGAACACCGGGGAGCTGTTTTTT.

The rearrangement uses TRBV28 and TRBJ1-5; D possibly corresponds to TRBD1 (5 bases). Trimming stripped 1 base from V and 4 bases from J, with 11 bases between. This CDR3 comprises 15 residues. Germline CDR1 reads MDHEN; CDR2 reads SYDVKM. CDR3 in amino acids: CASSLLGRENQPQHF. CDR3 DNA: TGTGCCAGCAGTTTATTGGGCAGGGAGAATCAGCCCCAGCATTTT.

The CDR3 loop reads CASSYAESEAFF. The CDR3 DNA reads TGTGCCAGCAGTTACGCGGAGAGTGAAGCTTTCTTT. J is TRBJ1-1 and V is TRBV6-5; no clear D. This CDR3 is built from 12 residues. Between the trimmed V and J ends, which lost 2 bases and 7 bases, there was a span of 8 bases. Germline assignment: CDR1 MNHEY and CDR2 SVGAGI.

The chain combines TRBV7-2 with TRBJ2-7; D is undetermined. Deletions cut 1 base from V and 4 bases from J, with 2 bases between. Per the germline V gene, CDR1 is SGHTA and CDR2 is FQGNSA. The CDR3 is 11 residues long. DNA of the CDR3: TGTGCCAGCAGCTTAGAGTACGAGCAGTACTTC. It encodes CASSLEYEQYF.

The chain is built from TRBV19 and TRBJ1-5, with no clear D. The CDR3 totals 14 residues. CDR1 and CDR2 (germline): LNHDA, SQIVND (reference sequence). V lost 4 bases and J 7 bases, leaving 14 bases between the germline ends. The CDR3 protein is CASSRGPGGQPQHF. Written as DNA, the CDR3 is TGTGCCAGTAGTAGGGGTCCTGGCGGACAGCCCCAGCATTTT.

This chain uses TRBV19 with TRBJ1-3; D remains ambiguous. The CDR3 runs 14 residues. Trimming shortened V by 8 bases and J by 4 bases, and 15 bases separated the two germline ends. Germline V lookup: CDR1 LNHDA, CDR2 SQIVND (reference sequence). Here the CDR3 DNA reads TGTGCCAGTCTCCAACCGACGGGGGGAAACACCATATATTTT. This encodes CASLQPTGGNTIYF.